The 27 T cell receptor beta chains below all came from one sample that was sequenced in a study of beta chain features in type 1 diabetes. Every isolated RNA sample was fully reverse transcribed, so sequencing captured expressed TCRB transcripts. The assay was immunoSEQ multiplex PCR, and TCRdb's table has in-frame clones only and misses some. This sample carries approximately 130,000 clones, approximately 15% of them seen once, and the ten largest clones take roughly 2.6%. No antigens are known for them. Whole-study findings and limits: People with Type 1 diabetes carried modestly yet significantly shorter TCRB CDR3s in all four CD4+ subsets.

The specimen sequenced was central memory CD4+ T cells from blood. These receptors all stem from a man aged 18 to 29 with type 1 diabetes.

V is TRBV6-5 and J is TRBJ2-7, with D perhaps matching TRBD1 (5 bases). Per germline, CDR1 MNHEY and CDR2 SVGAGI. V was clipped by 6 bases and J by 0 bases, with 12 bases between them. The CDR3 is 14 residues long. The CDR3, as DNA: TGTGCCAGCAGCCGCGACAGTCGCTCCTACGAGCAGTACTTC. It yields the protein CASSRDSRSYEQYF.

This clone has a handful of counts. The rearrangement joins TRBV2 to TRBJ1-6; D is uncertain. The germline gives CDR1 SNHLY, CDR2 FYNNEI. CDR3 length: 11 amino acids. The V and J ends lost 2 bases and 14 bases respectively, with 7 bases between them. CDR3 amino acids: CASSEWSALHF. In DNA form, the CDR3 reads TGTGCCAGCAGTGAATGGTCAGCCCTCCACTTT.

This clone showed up just a few times. The V and J genes are TRBV25-1 and TRBJ2-3; D not resolved. V shed 5 bases and J shed 5 bases, with 5 bases lying between them. CDR3 length: 11 amino acids. Germline V gene lookup returns CDR1 MGHDK and CDR2 SYGVNS. The CDR3 DNA is TGTGCCAGCAGTTCCCGAGATACGCAGTATTTT. The encoded protein is CASSSRDTQYF. Together with reference TRBV25-1 and TRBJ2-3, the CDR3 gives the full variable domain: EADIYQTPRYLVIGTGKKITLECSQTMGHDKMYWYQQDPGMELHLIHYSYGVNSTEKGDLSSESTVSRIRTEHFPLTLESARPSHTSQYLCASSSRDTQYFGPGTRLTVL.

This clone was seen a handful of times. The gene calls are TRBV28 and TRBJ2-5, with TRBD2 identical over 12 bases. The trim removed 5 bases at V and 5 bases at J, leaving 6 bases unmatched. The CDR3 spans 15 residues. The V gene's germline CDR1 is MDHEN and CDR2 SYDVKM. The CDR3 region has the DNA TGTGCCAGCAGTCTAGCGGGGGGGGCCTCGGAGACCCAGTACTTC. This encodes CASSLAGGASETQYF.

The sample holds a few counts of this clone. The J gene is TRBJ2-2, the V gene TRBV5-1; D gene ambiguous. This CDR3 spans 13 amino acids. Per the germline V gene, CDR1 is SGHRS and CDR2 is YFSETQ. Trimming pared 2 bases from V and 5 bases from J, leaving 7 bases between. The CDR3 region is CASSFDVTGELFF. Here the CDR3 DNA reads TGCGCCAGCAGCTTTGATGTGACCGGGGAGCTGTTTTTT.

V usage is TRBV29-1 and J usage is TRBJ2-5, with unresolved D. This CDR3 region has 14 residues. Trimming took 1 base from V and 3 from J, leaving 12 bases between them. CDR1 and CDR2 (germline): SQVTM, ANQGSEA. The CDR3 region is CSVEGEDGKETQYF. The CDR3 DNA reads TGCAGCGTTGAAGGTGAAGACGGAAAAGAGACCCAGTACTTC.

The table lists this clone with a few counts. The chain employs TRBV30 and TRBJ2-5, with D possibly TRBD1 on 5 matching bases. Germline values: CDR1 GTSNPN, CDR2 SVGIG (reference sequence). The CDR3 totals 14 residues. Trimming took 2 bases from V and 4 from J, leaving 14 bases between them. The CDR3 sequence: CAWSRKGIGETQYF. The CDR3 DNA follows: TGTGCCTGGAGTCGGAAGGGGATCGGAGAGACCCAGTACTTC.

This clone was counted a single time. The chain combines TRBV9 with TRBJ2-6, with D unresolved. Deletions cut 2 bases from V and 2 bases from J, with 5 bases between. Germline CDR1 and CDR2: SGDLS and YYNGEE. This CDR3 contains 14 residues. The CDR3 here is CASSVSAGANVLTF. Written as DNA, the CDR3 is TGTGCCAGCAGCGTCAGCGCTGGGGCCAACGTCCTGACTTTC.

This clone was counted many times. CDR3 residues: CAWNTDSSYNEQFF. The CDR3 DNA is TGTGCCTGGAACACGGACAGTTCCTACAATGAGCAGTTCTTC. The rearrangement uses TRBV30 and TRBJ2-1, with D possibly being TRBD1 (6 bases). The V gene's germline CDR1 is GTSNPN and CDR2 SVGIG (reference sequence). With 4 bases removed from V and 1 base from J, the gap between germline ends came to 11 bases. The CDR3 has 14 amino acids.

This clone was detected a few times. This chain uses TRBV15 with TRBJ1-1, with 10 positions matching TRBD1. V lost 4 bases to trimming and J lost 3 bases; unmatched junction nucleotides: 2. Germline V gives CDR1 LNHNV, CDR2 YYDKDF (reference sequence). The CDR3 spans 14 residues. CDR3 in DNA: TGTGCCACCAGCAAAGGACAGGGGGACACTGAAGCTTTCTTT. It encodes CATSKGQGDTEAFF.

The V and J genes are TRBV29-1 and TRBJ2-5; D may correspond to TRBD1 or TRBD2 (5 bases each). CDR1 and CDR2 (germline): SQVTM, ANQGSEA. The CDR3 covers 11 residues. With 4 bases removed from V and 5 bases from J, the gap between germline ends came to 8 bases. CDR3 residues: CSVGWGETQYF. The CDR3 nucleotides read TGCAGCGTTGGGTGGGGGGAGACCCAGTACTTC.

The genes are TRBV27 and TRBJ1-4, with D tentatively TRBD1 (5 bases). V was pared by 6 bases and J by 8 bases, with 10 bases between. The germline V gene has CDR1 MNHEY and CDR2 SMNVEV (reference sequence). The CDR3 extends over 12 amino acids. The CDR3 region is CASRAWGEKLFF. As DNA, the CDR3 is TGTGCCAGCAGAGCCTGGGGGGAAAAACTGTTTTTT.

V and J are TRBV20-1 and TRBJ2-7, with D possibly TRBD2 on 5 matching bases. CDR1 and CDR2 (germline): DFQATT, SNEGSKA (reference sequence). This CDR3 region has 11 residues. Trimming took 6 bases from V and 3 from J, leaving 9 bases between them. CDR3 loop: CSAREYYEQYF. The CDR3 DNA reads TGCAGTGCCCGGGAATACTACGAGCAGTACTTC.

This chain joins TRBV7-6 and TRBJ2-7; 10 bases map to TRBD1. The CDR3 runs 15 residues. CDR1 is SGHVS, CDR2 FNYEAQ, per germline. J was trimmed by 3 bases and V by 6 bases; bases with no gene match: 8. CDR3 protein: CASRQTGTGVYEQYF. CDR3 nucleotides: TGTGCCAGCAGACAAACCGGGACAGGGGTCTACGAGCAGTACTTC.

This chain joins TRBV7-8 and TRBJ1-2; 9 positions agree with TRBD1. The V and J ends lost 5 bases and 5 bases, in that order; junction bases with no gene match: 3. From germline, CDR1 is SGHVS and CDR2 FQNEAQ. This CDR3 comprises 13 residues. The CDR3 here is CASSIGTGYGYTF. CDR3 DNA sequence: TGTGCCAGCAGCATAGGGACAGGGTATGGCTACACCTTC.

The chain links TRBV7-2 to TRBJ2-2; no reliable D call. V lost 1 base, J lost 3 bases, and 12 bases lay in between. The CDR3 runs to 16 residues. The germline gives CDR1 SGHTA, CDR2 FQGNSA. The CDR3 sequence: CASSLVGSSDTGELFF. The CDR3 DNA is TGTGCCAGCAGCTTAGTGGGTAGTTCCGACACCGGGGAGCTGTTTTTT.

The chain recombines TRBV9 with TRBJ1-1; 10 nucleotides align to TRBD1. The CDR3 sequence is 16 residues long. Germline CDR1 reads SGDLS; CDR2 reads YYNGEE. After removal of 4 bases from V and 0 bases from J, the junction contained 6 bases not matched to a gene. The CDR3 DNA follows: TGTGCCAGCAGCCCCAGACAGGGGGCTATGAACACTGAAGCTTTCTTT. It codes for CASSPRQGAMNTEAFF.

This chain joins TRBV7-9 and TRBJ1-2; D is possibly TRBD1 (5 bases). Trimming left V 1 base short and J 6 bases short, with 18 bases between. Germline V gene data show CDR1 as SEHNR and CDR2 as FQNEAQ (reference sequence). The CDR3 totals 16 residues. In DNA, the CDR3 is TGTGCCAGCAGCTTAGGGAAGACAGCTCGAGAGGATGGCTACACCTTC. Its protein product is CASSLGKTAREDGYTF.

Many counts were recorded for this clone. This sample includes further DNA sequences coding for the same CDR3. The chain couples TRBV7-9 to TRBJ2-7; D uncertain. From germline, CDR1 is SEHNR and CDR2 FQNEAQ (reference sequence). The germline V and J ends were trimmed by 6 bases and 1 base, with 4 bases remaining between them. CDR3 length equals 11 residues. DNA for the CDR3: TGTGCCAGCAGTCCTTCCTACGAGCAGTACTTC. Translating gives CASSPSYEQYF.

This clone came up many times. The CDR3 nucleotides are TGTGCCAGCTCACCACCTCGAGGGGACTATGGCTACACCTTC. Protein: CASSPPRGDYGYTF. This sequence joins TRBV18 and TRBJ1-2, with a possible D match to TRBD1 (5 bases). Germline assignment: CDR1 KGHSH and CDR2 LQKENI. This CDR3 is 14 amino acids long. Trimming took off 0 bases at V and 3 bases at J, with 8 bases between the two ends.

This clone has only a few counts. The chain carries TRBV18 and TRBJ2-3; 9 nucleotides match TRBD2. The CDR3 has 17 amino acids. Germline CDR1 and CDR2: KGHSH and LQKENI. With V trimmed by 2 bases and J by 2 bases, 8 bases remained unmatched. The CDR3 region is CASSPIGLAKPTDTQYF. Here the CDR3 DNA reads TGTGCCAGCTCACCAATCGGACTAGCGAAACCCACAGATACGCAGTATTTT.

V and J are TRBV5-4 and TRBJ2-5, with 9 nucleotides matching TRBD2. V gave up 4 bases and J gave up 5 bases; unmatched junction bases: 12. This CDR3 is 16 amino acids long. Germline V gives CDR1 SGHNT, CDR2 YYREEE (reference sequence). Here the CDR3 reads CASSTPQREAGETQYF. The CDR3 DNA reads as TGTGCCAGCAGCACGCCCCAGCGGGAGGCGGGGGAGACCCAGTACTTC.

Only a few counts were recorded for this clone. V gene TRBV20-1 combines with J gene TRBJ2-7; D not resolved. Per the germline V gene, CDR1 is DFQATT and CDR2 is SNEGSKA (reference sequence). The CDR3 length is 11 residues. The V end lost 3 bases, the J end lost 4 bases, and 7 bases lay between the germline ends. The CDR3 region has the DNA TGCAGTGCTAGCAATGATTACGAGCAGTACTTC. Its protein product is CSASNDYEQYF.

This clone showed up just a few times. The V and J genes are TRBV6-1 and TRBJ2-4; 10 nucleotides line up with TRBD1. From germline, CDR1 is MNHNS and CDR2 SASEGT. V was pared by 4 bases and J by 5 bases, with 11 bases of the junction left unmatched. The CDR3 loop spans 17 amino acids. CDR3 sequence reads: CASSVHGTGAIQNIQYF. CDR3 sequence (DNA): TGTGCCAGCAGTGTCCACGGGACAGGGGCAATCCAAAACATTCAGTACTTC.

The chain couples TRBV7-2 to TRBJ1-5; 7 bases are a match to TRBD1. The CDR3 has 13 amino acids. J was trimmed by 5 bases and V by 5 bases; bases with no gene match: 3. In germline, CDR1 is SGHTA, CDR2 FQGNSA. CDR3 nucleotide sequence: TGTGCCAGCAGCATCAGGGGGGATCAGCCCCAGCATTTT. This codes for CASSIRGDQPQHF. The full variable domain, its missing parts supplied by reference TRBV7-2 and TRBJ1-5, is GAGVSQSPSNKVTEKGKDVELRCDPISGHTALYWYRQSLGQGLEFLIYFQGNSAPDKSGLPSDRFSAERTGGSVSTLTIQRTQQEDSAVYLCASSIRGDQPQHFGDGTRLSIL.

V is TRBV30 and J is TRBJ2-2; D not resolved. The V end was cut by 3 bases, the J end by 0 bases, with 8 bases between. This CDR3 contains 14 residues. Per germline, CDR1 GTSNPN and CDR2 SVGIG (reference sequence). CDR3 bases: TGTGCCTGGAGGAAACAGACGAACACCGGGGAGCTGTTTTTT. Translation gives CAWRKQTNTGELFF.

This clone has a handful of counts. A read error may account for a junction end that differs from germline. The chain is built from TRBV7-2 and TRBJ2-1, with 7 positions matching TRBD2. The CDR3 sequence is 13 residues long. The germline V gene has CDR1 SGHTA and CDR2 FQGNSA. The CDR3 DNA reads as TGTGCCAGCAGCGTAGCGGGCAACAATGAGCAGTTCTTC. It codes for CASSVAGNNEQFF.